This T cell receptor beta chain is from a study of cytomegalovirus exposure and HLA in healthy donors. The CDR3 covers 13 residues. V was pared by 5 bases and J by 9 bases, with 5 bases of the junction left unmatched. From germline, CDR1 is LNHDA and CDR2 SQIVND (reference sequence). Researchers ran the PCR with 60 Vbeta and 13 Jbeta primers. Generated by immunoSEQ multiplex PCR, the TCRdb table keeps only in-frame clones and is missing some. The sample lists roughly 130,000 clones; 80% were seen once. The chain joins TRBV19 to TRBJ2-1, with 9 bases aligning to TRBD2. Specimen: PBMCs. This receptor was taken from a man aged 25 to 45 in good health and CMV-seronegative. CDR3 sequence reads: CASSGGLASEQFF. The CDR3 bases are TGTGCCAGTAGTGGGGGACTAGCTTCTGAGCAGTTCTTC.